Presented here are 26 T cell receptor beta chains from one specimen sequenced in a study of blood T cell repertoires in COVID-19. The protocol was immunoSEQ multiplex PCR, while the TCRdb copy is restricted to in-frame clones and leaves out a portion. The top ten clones hold over 0.7% of a sample with more than 300,000 clones, about 89% of them seen once. The sequencing sample was made of PBMCs or T cells enriched from blood (not recorded which). These receptors came from a woman aged 40 to 50 who had been exposed to COVID-19.

The chain links TRBV30 to TRBJ1-4; TRBD1 might be the D (5 bases). The CDR3 sequence is 12 residues long. In germline, CDR1 is GTSNPN, CDR2 SVGIG (reference sequence). V dropped 6 bases and J dropped 4 bases, with 9 bases sitting between them. The CDR3, as DNA: TGTGCCTGCGGCAGGGATAATGAAAAACTGTTTTTT. Translation: CACGRDNEKLFF.

The chain recombines TRBV5-1 with TRBJ2-1; D is perhaps TRBD1 (5 bases). The CDR3 consists of 15 residues. The germline V gene encodes CDR1 SGHRS and CDR2 YFSETQ. V lost 0 bases to trimming and J lost 4 bases, with 11 bases between them. The CDR3 is CASSLDAGSYNEQFF. CDR3 in DNA: TGCGCCAGCAGCTTGGATGCAGGGTCTTACAATGAGCAGTTCTTC. The entire variable domain, with the rest obtained from reference TRBV5-1 and TRBJ2-1, is as follows: KAGVTQTPRYLIKTRGQQVTLSCSPISGHRSVSWYQQTPGQGLQFLFEYFSETQRNKGNFPGRFSGRQFSNSRSEMNVSTLELGDSALYLCASSLDAGSYNEQFFGPGTRLTVL.

The chain uses TRBV23-1 and TRBJ2-7; D may be TRBD1 (8 bases). TRBV23-1 is sorted into the ORF group, with uncertain function. The CDR3 spans 14 residues. With 8 bases removed from V and 8 bases from J, the gap between germline ends came to 22 bases. The CDR3 DNA reads TGCGCCAGCCCCAACCCCCGGACAGGGACTAAGCAGTACTTC. It is translated as CASPNPRTGTKQYF.

The V and J genes are TRBV6-5 and TRBJ2-7; 9 positions agree with TRBD1. The CDR3 runs 14 residues. Germline V gene sequence: CDR1 MNHEY, CDR2 SVGAGI. The J segment lost 5 bases and the V segment lost 6 bases, leaving 8 bases of the junction unmatched. CDR3 protein: CASRTGTGPNEQYF. CDR3 nucleotides: TGTGCCAGCAGGACCGGGACAGGGCCAAACGAGCAGTACTTC.

The CDR3 loop reads CASSLTETNTEAFF. For the CDR3, the DNA is TGTGCCAGCAGCTTAACAGAAACGAACACTGAAGCTTTCTTT. V is TRBV7-2 and J is TRBJ1-1, with D unclear. CDR3 length: 14 amino acids. Germline loops: CDR1 SGHTA, CDR2 FQGNSA. V lost 2 bases and J lost 1, with 8 bases in between. The whole variable domain, remainder taken from reference TRBV7-2 and TRBJ1-1, is GAGVSQSPSNKVTEKGKDVELRCDPISGHTALYWYRQSLGQGLEFLIYFQGNSAPDKSGLPSDRFSAERTGGSVSTLTIQRTQQEDSAVYLCASSLTETNTEAFFGQGTRLTVV.

The genes are TRBV5-4 and TRBJ1-1; 9 positions agree with TRBD1. V gave up 7 bases and J gave up 5 bases; unmatched junction bases: 9. Looked up from germline, CDR1 is SGHNT and CDR2 is YYREEE (reference sequence). The CDR3 runs to 14 residues. The CDR3 here is CASFTTGGRTEAFF. CDR3 DNA sequence: TGTGCCAGCTTTACCACAGGGGGCAGGACTGAAGCTTTCTTT.

The chain is built from TRBV27 and TRBJ1-5; D remains unclear. The CDR3 covers 16 residues. V lost 6 bases and J lost 1, with 16 bases in between. Germline V gene sequence: CDR1 MNHEY, CDR2 SMNVEV (reference sequence). The CDR3 reads CASSSNREMSNQPQHF. The CDR3 DNA reads as TGTGCCAGCAGCTCAAACCGGGAAATGAGCAATCAGCCCCAGCATTTT.

The chain has TRBV2 and TRBJ1-3, with TRBD1 as a possible D gene (6 bases). CDR3 length: 16 amino acids. Germline V gives CDR1 SNHLY, CDR2 FYNNEI. V lost 2 bases and J lost 4, with 15 bases in between. CDR3 protein: CASSESRQGPGNTIYF. CDR3 in DNA: TGTGCCAGCAGTGAATCTCGGCAGGGGCCAGGAAACACCATATATTTT.

The gene calls are TRBV6-5 and TRBJ2-7; 9 positions agree with TRBD1. Germline V gene sequence: CDR1 MNHEY, CDR2 SVGAGI. This CDR3 contains 16 residues. V lost 0 bases, J lost 7 bases, and 10 bases stayed unmatched. CDR3: CASSYSPGQGLGEQYF. CDR3 coding DNA: TGTGCCAGCAGTTACTCTCCGGGACAGGGATTGGGGGAGCAGTACTTC.

The rearrangement joins TRBV29-1 to TRBJ2-7; 10 bases agree with TRBD2. This CDR3 is built from 14 residues. Unmatched junction bases numbered 8, after V lost 4 bases and J lost 5 bases. Germline V gives CDR1 SQVTM, CDR2 ANQGSEA. The CDR3 region has the DNA TGCAGCGTTGGGACCGGGACTAGCGTCAACGAGCAGTACTTC. It is translated as CSVGTGTSVNEQYF.

The J gene is TRBJ2-5, the V gene TRBV4-1; D is perhaps TRBD1 (5 bases). The CDR3 has 16 residues. Germline lookup yields CDR1 MGHRA and CDR2 YSYEKL. V was pared by 1 base and J by 2 bases, with 14 bases between. The CDR3 here is CASSQGQGAFQETQYF. The CDR3 DNA reads TGCGCCAGCAGCCAAGGCCAAGGGGCCTTTCAAGAGACCCAGTACTTC.

Of note for this clone: This sample also contains other DNA sequences that code for the same CDR3. The chain is built from TRBV14 and TRBJ2-5, with 8 bases identical to TRBD2. The J segment lost 5 bases and the V segment lost 3 bases, leaving 2 bases of the junction unmatched. The length of the CDR3 is 13 residues. Germline V gene sequence: CDR1 SGHDN, CDR2 FVKESK. CDR3 sequence: CASSHGGRETQYF. In DNA, the CDR3 is TGTGCCAGCAGCCATGGCGGGAGGGAGACCCAGTACTTC.

This clone has a handful of counts. The genes are TRBV9 and TRBJ1-2, with a tentative D call TRBD1 (5 bases). Trimming took off 0 bases at V and 1 base at J, with 13 bases between the two ends. This CDR3 is built from 16 residues. Germline V gene data show CDR1 as SGDLS and CDR2 as YYNGEE. CDR3 nucleotides: TGTGCCAGCAGCGTAGCTCAAGGGGCGCTTAACTATGGCTACACCTTC. The encoded protein is CASSVAQGALNYGYTF.

The V gene is TRBV10-2, the J gene TRBJ2-1, with TRBD1 as a possible D gene (5 bases). Looked up from germline, CDR1 is WSHSY and CDR2 is SAAADI. The CDR3 has 15 amino acids. Deletions cut 4 bases from V and 5 bases from J, with 15 bases between. CDR3 sequence reads: CASSADWGSNNEQFF. The CDR3 nucleotides read TGCGCCAGCAGTGCCGACTGGGGCTCGAACAATGAGCAGTTCTTC.

This clone was seen only once. This chain joins TRBV7-3 and TRBJ1-2, with 9 bases fitting TRBD1. CDR1 SGHTA and CDR2 FQGTGA come from the germline V gene. With 3 bases clipped from V and 7 bases from J, the junction kept 6 bases outside the gene matches. This CDR3 spans 14 amino acids. CDR3 coding DNA: TGTGCCAGCAGCTTGGGACAGGGTGGAGGTGGCTACACCTTC. Its protein product is CASSLGQGGGGYTF.

The chain couples TRBV19 to TRBJ1-3, with no clear D. This CDR3 comprises 12 residues. Per the germline V gene, CDR1 is LNHDA and CDR2 is SQIVND (reference sequence). The germline V and J ends were trimmed by 7 bases and 14 bases, with 18 bases remaining between them. CDR3 in DNA: TGTGCCAGTACCCCGCGCGAGGTAAGTGTATATTTT. It encodes CASTPREVSVYF. Based on the CDR3 plus reference TRBV19 and TRBJ1-3, the full variable domain is DGGITQSPKYLFRKEGQNVTLSCEQNLNHDAMYWYRQDPGQGLRLIYYSQIVNDFQKGDIAEGYSVSREKKESFPLTVTSAQKNPTAFYLCASTPREVSVYFGEGSWLTVV.

At least ten counts were recorded for this clone. This chain links TRBV6-5 with TRBJ1-5; 8 bases are shared with TRBD1. The junction had 5 bases not matched to a gene; V was cut back by 6 bases and J by 7 bases. Germline V lookup: CDR1 MNHEY, CDR2 SVGAGI. The CDR3 runs to 13 residues. CDR3 sequence reads: CASRGTGQQPQHF. The CDR3 bases are TGTGCCAGCAGGGGGACAGGTCAACAGCCCCAGCATTTT.

J is TRBJ1-3 and V is TRBV11-2, with D possibly matching TRBD1 (5 bases). The V gene's germline CDR1 is SGHAT and CDR2 FQNNGV. V lost 5 bases to trimming and J lost 0 bases, with 14 bases between them. The CDR3 runs to 16 residues. The DNA for the CDR3 is TGTGCCAGCAGCCCCCGGTCCCAGGGCTCTGGAAACACCATATATTTT. Encoded protein: CASSPRSQGSGNTIYF.

This chain uses TRBV30 with TRBJ1-6; 10 positions match TRBD1. Germline trimming cut 4 bases from V and 7 bases from J; bases unmatched to any gene: 7. Germline V gives CDR1 GTSNPN, CDR2 SVGIG (reference sequence). The length of the CDR3 is 15 residues. The CDR3 protein is CAWNDQGQGNSPLHF. The CDR3 DNA reads TGTGCCTGGAACGACCAGGGACAGGGGAATTCACCCCTCCACTTT.

This clone was seen a single time. V usage is TRBV21-1 and J usage is TRBJ1-4; the tabulated D call, TRBD1, remains unverified against the DNA. TRBV21-1 is described as a pseudogene. This CDR3 contains 17 residues. The CDR3 DNA reads TGTGCCAGCAGCAAAAGGGGCAGGGGGGCTCCTAATGAAAAACTGTTTTTT. This codes for CASSKRGRGAPNEKLFF.

This sequence joins TRBV18 and TRBJ2-1, with D perhaps matching TRBD1 (6 bases). V shed 0 bases and J shed 6 bases, with 15 bases lying between them. Germline CDR1 and CDR2: KGHSH and LQKENI. The CDR3 extends over 16 amino acids. CDR3 sequence: CASSPPGAAGANEQFF. As DNA, the CDR3 is TGTGCCAGCTCACCACCGGGGGCGGCTGGGGCCAATGAGCAGTTCTTC. Combining the CDR3 with reference TRBV18 and TRBJ2-1 gives the whole variable domain NAGVMQNPRHLVRRRGQEARLRCSPMKGHSHVYWYRQLPEEGLKFMVYLQKENIIDESGMPKERFSAEFPKEGPSILRIQQVVRGDSAAYFCASSPPGAAGANEQFFGPGTRLTVL.

The genes are TRBV11-3 and TRBJ2-1; a possible D gene is TRBD2 (5 bases). V lost 5 bases to trimming and J lost 7 bases, with 15 bases between them. Germline assignment: CDR1 SGHNT and CDR2 YENEEA. The CDR3 is made up of 14 amino acids. In DNA, the CDR3 is TGTGCCAGCAGCGCAACCGGCGGCGGGAATGAGCAGTTCTTC. The encoded protein is CASSATGGGNEQFF.

A remark on this clone: This sample includes further DNA sequences coding for the same CDR3. V is TRBV12-3 or TRBV12-4 and J is TRBJ2-1; 9 nucleotides agree with TRBD1. The CDR3 consists of 11 residues. With V trimmed by 7 bases and J by 13 bases, 5 bases remained unmatched. CDR3 DNA sequence: TGTGCCAGCACCCAGGGACAGGGACAGTTCTTC. This encodes CASTQGQGQFF.

The chain carries TRBV9 and TRBJ1-1; no firm D call. CDR1 and CDR2 (germline): SGDLS, YYNGEE. This CDR3 has 15 residues. V shed 3 bases and J shed 3 bases, with 15 bases lying between them. The CDR3 nucleotides read TGTGCCAGCAGCGGACGGGGAGGGATAGACACTGAAGCTTTCTTT. This gives the protein CASSGRGGIDTEAFF.

This clone was detected a few times. The chain uses TRBV11-3 and TRBJ2-7; 8 bases match TRBD2. Losses at the gene ends were 2 bases for V and 4 bases for J; bases not matched to a gene: 4. The germline gives CDR1 SGHNT, CDR2 YENEEA. This CDR3 has 14 residues. The CDR3 sequence is CASSLYGTSYEQYF. The CDR3 region has the DNA TGTGCCAGCAGCTTATATGGGACTAGTTACGAGCAGTACTTC. The whole variable domain, filled in from reference TRBV11-3 and TRBJ2-7, reads EAGVVQSPRYKIIEKKQPVAFWCNPISGHNTLYWYLQNLGQGPELLIRYENEEAVDDSQLPKDRFSAERLKGVDSTLKIQPAELGDSAVYLCASSLYGTSYEQYFGPGTRLTVT.

This chain joins TRBV18 and TRBJ2-5; D might be TRBD2 (6 bases). CDR1 and CDR2 from the germline V gene are KGHSH and LQKENI. The V end was cut by 3 bases, the J end by 4 bases, with 12 bases between. The length of the CDR3 is 14 residues. As DNA, the CDR3 is TGTGCCAGCTCACCCAACGGGGGTGGAGAGACCCAGTACTTC. Translation gives CASSPNGGGETQYF.